The source of this TCR beta chain is a study of blood T cells in healthy people across ages. General observations from the study: Comparison with aged donors showed that long-lived donors had more naive CD4+ cells and higher diversity.

Next came a second PCR, run for roughly 6 to 11 cycles, which used a sample-barcoded 5' primer along with a J-beta primer mix. MiXCR, applied by TCRdb to the 5' RACE reads, yields one record per CDR3 protein. The sample contains about 750,000 distinct CDR3 sequences, approximately 55% of which appear only once. This clonotype was observed a single time. Its target is not known. Sequences were obtained from blood. The receptor was derived from a man aged 80 or over in good health.

CDR3 sequence reads: CASSYLAGVSYNEQYF. The CDR3 nucleotides read TGTGCCAGCAGTTATTTAGCGGGAGTCTCCTACAATGAGCAGTACTTC. This chain joins TRBV12-3 or TRBV12-4 and TRBJ2-1; 9 positions agree with TRBD2. The end of the DNA fits TRBJ2-7 better, so the J call may be wrong. CDR3 length: 16 residues.